This T cell receptor beta chain was identified during a study of spatial heterogeneity in lung cancer. Study-level information: Across tumor regions, counts of TCR transcripts showed a strong correlation with a T cell module score derived from matched bulk RNA-seq. General study points: Sequencing reached an estimated coverage of tumor T cells that was only 6.5% to 8% for alpha chains and approximately 13% for beta chains. Counts that tracked tumor mutation counts were those of expanded intratumoral alpha and beta TCRs.

MiXCR, run by TCRdb on the 5' RACE reads, gives a single entry per CDR3 protein. The data show 10,000 to 15,000 distinct CDR3 sequences, roughly 7.2% seen once. By share of the sample, this clonotype is medium-sized. Its antigen is unidentified. Documented time point: sample taken at primary tumor resection. There were roughly 72 donors, all of them untreated patients with early-stage non-small cell lung cancer. TCRs were sequenced from unsorted whole RNA of tumor, nontumor lung or PBMC. This CDR3 region has 11 residues. From germline, CDR1 is MGHDK and CDR2 SYGVNS. Trimming cost V 3 bases and J 4 bases, with 4 bases left between them.

The TCR was taken from a female donor with early-stage non-small cell lung cancer. This material consisted of lung tumor tissue, taken at surgery. The rearrangement uses TRBV25-1 and TRBJ2-7; D not certain. CDR3 sequence: CASSEFYEQYF. The CDR3 DNA is TGTGCCAGCAGTGAGTTTTACGAGCAGTACTTC.